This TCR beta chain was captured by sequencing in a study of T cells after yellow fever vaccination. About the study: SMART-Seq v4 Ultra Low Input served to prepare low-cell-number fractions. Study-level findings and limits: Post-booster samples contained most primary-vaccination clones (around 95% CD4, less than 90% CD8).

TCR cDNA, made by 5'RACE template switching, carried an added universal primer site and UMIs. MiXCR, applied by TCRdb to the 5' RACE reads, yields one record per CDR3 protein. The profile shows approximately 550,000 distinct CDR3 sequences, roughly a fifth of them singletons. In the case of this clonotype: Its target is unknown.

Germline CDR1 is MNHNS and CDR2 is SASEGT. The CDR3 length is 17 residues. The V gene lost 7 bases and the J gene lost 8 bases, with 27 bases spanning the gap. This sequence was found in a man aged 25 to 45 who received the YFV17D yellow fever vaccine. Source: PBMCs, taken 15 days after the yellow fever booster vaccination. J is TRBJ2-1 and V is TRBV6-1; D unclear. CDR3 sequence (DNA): TGTGCCAGCACCTATCTTTCTCATGGCGGCTCTTGGGATGAGCAGTTCTTC. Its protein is CASTYLSHGGSWDEQFF.